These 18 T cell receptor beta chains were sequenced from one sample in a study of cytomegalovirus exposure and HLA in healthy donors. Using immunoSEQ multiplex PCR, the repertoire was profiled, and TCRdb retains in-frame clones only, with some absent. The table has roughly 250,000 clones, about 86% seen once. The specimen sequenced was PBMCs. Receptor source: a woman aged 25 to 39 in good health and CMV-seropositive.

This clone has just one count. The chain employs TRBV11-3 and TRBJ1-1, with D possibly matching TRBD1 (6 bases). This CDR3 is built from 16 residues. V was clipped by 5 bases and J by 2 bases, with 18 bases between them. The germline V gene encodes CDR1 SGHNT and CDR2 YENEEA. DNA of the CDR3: TGTGCCAGCAGCCCCTATGGGACACTACCTAACACTGAAGCTTTCTTT. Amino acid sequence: CASSPYGTLPNTEAFF.

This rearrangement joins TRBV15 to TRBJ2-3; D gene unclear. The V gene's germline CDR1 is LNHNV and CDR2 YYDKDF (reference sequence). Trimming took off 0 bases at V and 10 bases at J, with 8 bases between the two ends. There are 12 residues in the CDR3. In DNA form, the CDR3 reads TGTGCCACCAGCAGAGATCCTCTTCCGCAGTATTTT. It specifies CATSRDPLPQYF. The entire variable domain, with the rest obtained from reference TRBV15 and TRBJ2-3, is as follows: DAMVIQNPRYQVTQFGKPVTLSCSQTLNHNVMYWYQQKSSQAPKLLFHYYDKDFNNEADTPDNFQSRRPNTSFCFLDIRSPGLGDTAMYLCATSRDPLPQYFGPGTRLTVL.

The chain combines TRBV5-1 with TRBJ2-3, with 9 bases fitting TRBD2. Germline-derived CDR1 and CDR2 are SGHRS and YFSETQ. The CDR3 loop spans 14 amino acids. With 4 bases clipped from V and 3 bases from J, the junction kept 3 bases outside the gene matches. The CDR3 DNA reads TGCGCCAGCAGCCCTCTAGCGGGAACAGATACGCAGTATTTT. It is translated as CASSPLAGTDTQYF.

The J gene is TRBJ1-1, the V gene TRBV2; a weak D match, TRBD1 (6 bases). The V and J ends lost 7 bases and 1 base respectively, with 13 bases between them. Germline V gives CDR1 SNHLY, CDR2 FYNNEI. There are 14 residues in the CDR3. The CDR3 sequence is CASIRGAENTEAFF. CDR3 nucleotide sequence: TGTGCCAGCATCCGGGGGGCGGAGAACACTGAAGCTTTCTTT. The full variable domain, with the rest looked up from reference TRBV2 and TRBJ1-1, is EPEVTQTPSHQVTQMGQEVILRCVPISNHLYFYWYRQILGQKVEFLVSFYNNEISEKSEIFDDQFSVERPDGSNFTLKIRSTKLEDSAMYFCASIRGAENTEAFFGQGTRLTVV.

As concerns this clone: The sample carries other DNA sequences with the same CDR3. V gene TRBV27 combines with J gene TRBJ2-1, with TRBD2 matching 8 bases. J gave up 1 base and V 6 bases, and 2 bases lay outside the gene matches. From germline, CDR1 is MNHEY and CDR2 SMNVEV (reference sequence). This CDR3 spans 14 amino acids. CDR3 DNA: TGTGCCAGCAGAGCGGGAGTTTCCTACAATGAGCAGTTCTTC. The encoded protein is CASRAGVSYNEQFF.

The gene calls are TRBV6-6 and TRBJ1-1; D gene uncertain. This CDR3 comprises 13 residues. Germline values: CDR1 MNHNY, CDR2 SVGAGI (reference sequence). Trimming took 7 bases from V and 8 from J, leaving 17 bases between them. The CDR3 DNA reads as TGTGCCAGCACCTTCGACGCCCCGACAGAAGCTTTCTTT. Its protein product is CASTFDAPTEAFF.

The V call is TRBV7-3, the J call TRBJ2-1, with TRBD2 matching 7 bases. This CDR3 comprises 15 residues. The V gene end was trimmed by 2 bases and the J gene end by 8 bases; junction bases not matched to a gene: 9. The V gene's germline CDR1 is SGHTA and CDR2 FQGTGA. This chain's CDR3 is CASSLRRTRIDEQFF. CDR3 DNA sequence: TGTGCCAGCAGCTTACGCCGGACTAGGATTGATGAGCAGTTCTTC.

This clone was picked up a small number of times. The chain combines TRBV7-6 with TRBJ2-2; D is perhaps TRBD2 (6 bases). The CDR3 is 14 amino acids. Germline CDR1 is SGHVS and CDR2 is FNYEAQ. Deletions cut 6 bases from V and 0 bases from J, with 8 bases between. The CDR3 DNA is TGTGCCAGCAGGGTAGCGGCGAACACCGGGGAGCTGTTTTTT. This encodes CASRVAANTGELFF.

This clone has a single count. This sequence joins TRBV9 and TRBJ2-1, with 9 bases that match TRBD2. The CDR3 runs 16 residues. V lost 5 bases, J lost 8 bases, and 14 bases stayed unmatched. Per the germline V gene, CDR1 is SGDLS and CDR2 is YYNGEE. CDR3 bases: TGTGCCAGCAGGGTTGGCGTTAGCGGGGGTTTTGATGAGCAGTTCTTC. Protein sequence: CASRVGVSGGFDEQFF.

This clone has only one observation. The CDR3 nucleotides are TGCGCCAGCAGCGGGGATGACAGGACGATGTACAATGAGCAGTTCTTC. Translation gives CASSGDDRTMYNEQFF. The rearrangement joins TRBV5-1 to TRBJ2-1; TRBD1 might be the D (6 bases). From germline, CDR1 is SGHRS and CDR2 YFSETQ. The CDR3 extends over 16 amino acids. Trimming cost V 4 bases and J 4 bases, with 18 bases left between them.

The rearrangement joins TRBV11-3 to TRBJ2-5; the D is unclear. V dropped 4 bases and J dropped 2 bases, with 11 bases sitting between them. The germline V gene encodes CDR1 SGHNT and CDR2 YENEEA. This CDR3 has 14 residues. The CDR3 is CASSSSGLQETQYF. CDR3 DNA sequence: TGTGCCAGCAGCTCATCCGGTTTACAAGAGACCCAGTACTTC.

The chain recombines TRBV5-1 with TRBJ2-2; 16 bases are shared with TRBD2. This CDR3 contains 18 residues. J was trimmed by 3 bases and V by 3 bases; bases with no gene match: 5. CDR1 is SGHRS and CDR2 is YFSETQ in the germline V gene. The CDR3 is CASSSGTSGRADTGELFF. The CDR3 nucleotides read TGCGCCAGCAGCTCCGGGACTAGCGGGAGGGCCGACACCGGGGAGCTGTTTTTT.

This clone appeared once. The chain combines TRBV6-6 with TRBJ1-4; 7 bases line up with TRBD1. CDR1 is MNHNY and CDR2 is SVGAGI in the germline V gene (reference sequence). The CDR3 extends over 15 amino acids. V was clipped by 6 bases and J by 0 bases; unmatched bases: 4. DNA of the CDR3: TGTGCCAGCAGGACACAGGGGACAACTAATGAAAAACTGTTTTTT. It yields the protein CASRTQGTTNEKLFF.

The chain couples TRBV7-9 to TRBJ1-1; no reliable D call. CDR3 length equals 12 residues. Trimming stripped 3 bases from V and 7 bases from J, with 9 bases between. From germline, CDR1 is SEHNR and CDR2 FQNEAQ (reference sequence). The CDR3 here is CASSFTAGEAFF. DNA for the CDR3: TGTGCCAGCAGCTTTACGGCGGGTGAAGCTTTCTTT. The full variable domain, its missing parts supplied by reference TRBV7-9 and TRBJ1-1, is DTGVSQNPRHKITKRGQNVTFRCDPISEHNRLYWYRQTLGQGPEFLTYFQNEAQLEKSRLLSDRFSAERPKGSFSTLEIQRTEQGDSAMYLCASSFTAGEAFFGQGTRLTVV.

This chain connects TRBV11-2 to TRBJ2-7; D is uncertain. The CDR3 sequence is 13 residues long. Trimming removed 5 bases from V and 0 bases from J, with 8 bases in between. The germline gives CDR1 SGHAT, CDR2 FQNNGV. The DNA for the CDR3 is TGTGCCAGCAGCCTACAGACCTCCTACGAGCAGTACTTC. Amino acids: CASSLQTSYEQYF.

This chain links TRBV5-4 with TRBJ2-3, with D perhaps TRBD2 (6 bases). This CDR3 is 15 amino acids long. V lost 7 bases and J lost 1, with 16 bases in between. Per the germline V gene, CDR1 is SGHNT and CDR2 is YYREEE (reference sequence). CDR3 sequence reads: CASESRESGTDTQYF. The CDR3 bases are TGTGCCAGCGAGAGCCGGGAGAGTGGCACAGATACGCAGTATTTT.

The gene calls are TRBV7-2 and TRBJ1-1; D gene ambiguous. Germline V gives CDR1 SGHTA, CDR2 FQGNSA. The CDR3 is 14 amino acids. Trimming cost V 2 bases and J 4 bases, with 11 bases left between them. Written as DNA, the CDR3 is TGTGCCAGCAGCTTAAGCTTGTTTGGCACTGAAGCTTTCTTT. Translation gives CASSLSLFGTEAFF.

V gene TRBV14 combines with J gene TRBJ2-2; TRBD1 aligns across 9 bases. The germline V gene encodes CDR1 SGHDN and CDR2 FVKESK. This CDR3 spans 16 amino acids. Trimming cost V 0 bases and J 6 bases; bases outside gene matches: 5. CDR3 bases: TGTGCCAGCAGCCAAGACTGGAACAGGGGGCCCGGGGAGCTGTTTTTT. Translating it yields CASSQDWNRGPGELFF.